Each of the 21 T cell receptor beta chains below was sequenced from the same sample in a study of tumor-infiltrating lymphocytes in primary liver carcinoma. TCR beta cDNA was made from approximately 500 ng total RNA with a constant-region primer. Libraries covering TCR beta were generated through three nested multiplex PCR rounds (using a slightly modified ARM-PCR). TRBV1-TRBV30 forward primers paired with a C-beta reverse primer were used in the first two PCR rounds, which ran 9 to 10 cycles each. TCRdb itself ran the multiplex PCR reads through MiXCR, one entry per CDR3 protein. The repertoire holds approximately 330,000 distinct CDR3 sequences, with around 60% as singletons. Germline DNA was extracted alongside blood RNA, which was obtained from unsorted whole blood. The specimen sequenced was peripheral blood. These receptors were taken from a man in his forties with primary liver carcinoma and hepatitis B virus infection.

Of note for this clonotype: Here the CDR3 omits its conserved ending phenylalanine or tryptophan, so a read error is the likely source. The DNA is left out, because the CDR3 cannot be placed on it with certainty; the CDR3 is given as TCRdb lists it. CDR3 region: CASGETGTDKYI. The chain employs TRBV6-1 and TRBJ2-4; no check of the table's D call, TRBD1, against the DNA was made. The CDR3 is 12 amino acids in total, end residues counted. CDR1 and CDR2 (germline): MNHNS, SASEGT.

Comments on this clonotype: Possible read error: a much larger clone is one base away. The chain recombines TRBV6-5 with TRBJ1-1; the match to TRBD1 covers 11 bases. CDR3 length: 16 amino acids. Germline-derived CDR1 and CDR2 are MNHEY and SVGAGI. The CDR3 loop reads CASGYVRTGGFTEAFF. DNA of the CDR3: TGTGCCAGCGGTTACGTCCGGACAGGGGGCTTCACTGAAGCTTTCTTT.

This clonotype was picked up a small number of times. This sequence joins TRBV6-1 and TRBJ1-6; D gene ambiguous. The CDR3 is made up of 16 amino acids. Germline V lookup: CDR1 MNHNS, CDR2 SASEGT. V was trimmed by 2 bases and J by 3 bases, leaving 11 bases between them. The CDR3 DNA reads as TGTGCCAGCAGTGAATTCCAGATCTTCTATAATTCACCCCTCCACTTT. It translates to CASSEFQIFYNSPLHF.

As concerns this clonotype: The junction departs from the called germline gene at one end, perhaps through a read error. V usage is TRBV11-2 and J usage is TRBJ1-2; D unclear. Per the germline V gene, CDR1 is SGHAT and CDR2 is FQNNGV. The CDR3 runs 13 residues. CDR3 region: CPSSFGRQYGYTF. The CDR3 nucleotides read TGTCCCAGCAGCTTTGGCAGGCAGTATGGCTACACCTTC.

This clonotype came up many times. The V and J genes are TRBV29-1 and TRBJ2-5, with D possibly TRBD1 on 5 matching bases. The germline gives CDR1 SQVTM, CDR2 ANQGSEA. Deletions cut 5 bases from V and 4 bases from J, with 14 bases between. This CDR3 contains 13 residues. The CDR3 DNA sequence: TGCAGCGTTTTACAGGCTCTGGGAGAGACCCAGTACTTC. Amino acid sequence: CSVLQALGETQYF.

Regarding this clonotype: With a much larger clone just one base away, this may be a read error. The V call is TRBV6-6, the J call TRBJ2-4, with D perhaps TRBD2 (6 bases). V lost 7 bases, J lost 8 bases, and 18 bases lay in between. Germline CDR1 MNHNY, CDR2 SVGAGI (reference sequence). The CDR3 length is 14 residues. The CDR3 sequence is CASKEGLPDDIQYF. The CDR3 DNA reads as TGTGCCAGCAAAGAAGGACTACCGGATGACATTCAGTACTTC.

This chain links TRBV11-2 with TRBJ2-7; 9 bases are shared with TRBD2. Germline CDR1 reads SGHAT; CDR2 reads FQNNGV. With 5 bases clipped from V and 4 bases from J, the junction kept 12 bases outside the gene matches. The length of the CDR3 is 16 residues. In DNA, the CDR3 is TGTGCCAGCAGCCCGAAGGGGAGTAGCGGGAGTTACGAGCAGTACTTC. Its translation: CASSPKGSSGSYEQYF.

The chain joins TRBV10-3 to TRBJ1-2; D uncertain. The CDR3 sequence is 14 residues long. V was trimmed by 0 bases and J by 4 bases, leaving 9 bases between them. Germline CDR1 ENHRY, CDR2 SYGVKD. CDR3 loop: CAISESGSVYGYTF. The CDR3 bases are TGTGCCATCAGTGAGTCGGGTTCCGTCTATGGCTACACCTTC.

The chain links TRBV6-5 to TRBJ2-7; 8 nucleotides line up with TRBD2. This CDR3 comprises 14 residues. The ends lost 2 bases at V and 6 bases at J; junction bases unmatched: 6. The germline CDR1 and CDR2 sequences are MNHEY and SVGAGI. The CDR3 sequence is CASSYPGGVLEQYF. As DNA, the CDR3 is TGTGCCAGCAGTTACCCGGGGGGGGTCCTCGAGCAGTACTTC.

This clonotype showed up many times. The V gene is TRBV12-3 or TRBV12-4, the J gene TRBJ2-1, with 7 bases matching TRBD2. There are 14 residues in the CDR3. V trimming: 3 bases; J trimming: 8 bases; junction bases outside the gene matches: 7. The CDR3 DNA follows: TGTGCCAGCAGTTTCGCTAGCGGTCCCCATGAGCAGTTCTTC. Protein product: CASSFASGPHEQFF.

On this clonotype itself: One junction end does not reproduce the germline sequence, and a read error may be involved. The rearrangement uses TRBV11-1 and TRBJ2-7, with 8 bases aligning to TRBD1. Germline V gene data show CDR1 as SGHAT and CDR2 as FQDESV (reference sequence). CDR3 length: 12 amino acids. The CDR3 here is CASSLDRDEHYF. The CDR3 region has the DNA TGTGCCAGCAGCCTGGACAGGGACGAGCATTACTTC.

Of note for this clonotype: A much larger clone lies one base from this, so it may be a read error. The J gene is TRBJ2-2, the V gene TRBV10-3, with 9 positions matching TRBD2. The CDR3 runs 14 residues. CDR1 and CDR2 (germline): ENHRY, SYGVKD. CDR3 loop: CAIGGSGSTGEPFF. CDR3 bases: TGTGCCATCGGGGGTAGCGGGAGCACCGGGGAGCCGTTTTTT.

In this sample, this clonotype turned up once. Possible read error: a much larger clone is one base away. The V gene is TRBV4-3, the J gene TRBJ2-1; 7 bases are shared with TRBD2. In germline, CDR1 is LGHNA, CDR2 YSLEER. The CDR3 is 20 amino acids. CDR3 residues: CTSSQDRPLFWAGVAGEQFF. The CDR3 DNA is TGCACCAGCAGCCAAGATCGGCCCCTCTTTTGGGCGGGAGTAGCGGGTGAGCAGTTCTTC.

This clonotype was counted a single time. Being one base from a much bigger clone, this may be a read error. DNA of the CDR3: TGCACCAGCAGTGATAGGGAGATGGGCACCGGGGAGCTGTTTTTT. Its protein is CTSSDREMGTGELFF. The chain combines TRBV10-2 with TRBJ2-2, with D possibly matching TRBD2 (5 bases). Germline lookup yields CDR1 WSHSY and CDR2 SAAADI. The CDR3 loop spans 15 amino acids.

With regard to this clonotype: Because it lacks the conserved phenylalanine or tryptophan at the end, this CDR3 is likely a read error. The chain couples TRBV11-2 to TRBJ2-7, with 7 nucleotides matching TRBD2. The germline V gene encodes CDR1 SGHAT and CDR2 FQNNGV. This CDR3 comprises 15 residues. CDR3: CVSSWPSGAAYEQYS. CDR3 sequence (DNA): TGTGTCAGCAGCTGGCCTAGCGGCGCCGCCTACGAGCAGTACTCC.

This chain joins TRBV5-1 and TRBJ2-2; the match to TRBD2 covers 8 bases. Germline V gives CDR1 SGHRS, CDR2 YFSETQ. J was trimmed by 1 base and V by 4 bases; bases with no gene match: 3. The CDR3 is 15 residues long. Here the CDR3 DNA reads TGCGCCAGCAGCCAGACTAGCGAGAACACCGGGGAGCTGTTTTTT. As protein: CASSQTSENTGELFF. The whole variable domain, filled in from reference TRBV5-1 and TRBJ2-2, reads KAGVTQTPRYLIKTRGQQVTLSCSPISGHRSVSWYQQTPGQGLQFLFEYFSETQRNKGNFPGRFSGRQFSNSRSEMNVSTLELGDSALYLCASSQTSENTGELFFGEGSRLTVL.

A few counts support this clonotype. The chain uses TRBV30 and TRBJ1-2; D unresolved. The CDR3 consists of 11 residues. Germline V lookup: CDR1 GTSNPN, CDR2 SVGIG (reference sequence). Trimming removed 5 bases from V and 2 bases from J, with 6 bases in between. As DNA, the CDR3 is TGTGCCTGGGGCCTGAACTATGGCTACACCTTC. Its protein product is CAWGLNYGYTF.

This clonotype was recorded once. Just one base apart from a much larger clone, this may be a read error. This chain uses TRBV6-1 with TRBJ1-2; weak D call: TRBD1 (5 bases). This CDR3 has 14 residues. CDR1 and CDR2 (germline): MNHNS, SASEGT. V lost 6 bases and J lost 7, with 18 bases in between. CDR3 residues: CASSSTVIGVGYTF. CDR3 bases: TGTGCCAGCAGCTCGACAGTGATTGGTGTTGGCTACACCTTC.

Regarding this clonotype: The junction departs from germline at one end; a sequencing error may be responsible. The chain is built from TRBV4-3 and TRBJ1-3; D is uncertain. The germline V gene encodes CDR1 LGHNA and CDR2 YSLEER. The CDR3 loop spans 15 amino acids. As DNA, the CDR3 is TGCGCCAGCAGCCAAAATGGGGTACCGGTTGACACCACATATTTT. Its protein is CASSQNGVPVDTTYF.

V gene TRBV6-1 combines with J gene TRBJ1-5, with D unresolved. Germline assignment: CDR1 MNHNS and CDR2 SASEGT. V lost 2 bases to trimming and J lost 0 bases, with 8 bases between them. The CDR3 length is 15 residues. In DNA, the CDR3 is TGTGCCAGCAGTGAATGGCGATTTAGCAATCAGCCCCAGCATTTT. It codes for CASSEWRFSNQPQHF.

This clonotype came up once. A much larger clone differs from this one at a single base, so this may be a read error. The chain joins TRBV6-2 or TRBV6-3 to TRBJ2-7; tentatively, D is TRBD2 (6 bases). The CDR3 runs 15 residues. Germline CDR1 and CDR2: MNHEY and SVGEGT. V was pared by 4 bases and J by 2 bases, with 15 bases between. This chain's CDR3 is CASSFISGAAYEQYF. The CDR3 DNA is TGTGCCAGCAGTTTTATATCGGGAGCGGCCTACGAGCAGTACTTC.